Listed below are T cell receptor beta chains from one sample, sequenced in a study of regulatory T cells in long-lasting Graves disease. TCRdb reprocessed the multiplex PCR reads via MiXCR and lists one record per CDR3 protein. Here the sample spans 300,000 to 500,000 distinct CDR3 sequences, less than 25% being singletons. The sample was peripheral blood mononuclear cells (PBMCs), taken when the disease was refractory, from a patient treated with antithyroid drugs. The receptors here all came from a female donor with Graves disease. CDR3s include the opening cysteine and the closing phenylalanine or tryptophan. Fields, in order: clone size, V gene, D gene, CDR3 length, J gene, CDR3 DNA, CDR3 protein. A D gene is named only where the DNA matches it firmly. Size is stated for part of the rows, as once, few or many counts, or as a class when the clone is expanded.

many,TRBV11-2,NA,16,TRBJ1-1,TGTGCCAGCAGCCAAATCAAGGGGGGGCGGGTCGCTGAAGCTTTCTTT,CASSQIKGGRVAEAFF
few,TRBV12-3/TRBV12-4,NA,13,TRBJ1-2,TGTGCCAGCAGTTTCGGCAGGTCCTATGGCTACACCTTC,CASSFGRSYGYTF
NA,TRBV20-1,NA,15,TRBJ2-7,TGCAGTGCTAGAGATGTGGCAGGGGCCGAGTACGAGCAGTACTTC,CSARDVAGAEYEQYF
many,TRBV12-3/TRBV12-4,TRBD2,15,TRBJ2-7,TGTGCCAGCAGTTTCGAAAGCGGGGGTACCTACGAGCAGTACTTC,CASSFESGGTYEQYF
NA,TRBV10-2,NA,14,TRBJ1-4,TGCGCCAGCAGAGACGGACAGTTTAATGAAAAACTGTTTTTT,CASRDGQFNEKLFF
many,TRBV7-2,NA,14,TRBJ1-1,TGTGCCAGCAGCTTAGCGCAAACAGGCTTAGAAGCTTTCTTT,CASSLAQTGLEAFF
NA,TRBV4-3,NA,15,TRBJ2-7,TGCGCCAGCAGCCAAGAGCCGGACGAGTACTACGAGCAGTACTTC,CASSQEPDEYYEQYF
NA,TRBV9,NA,15,TRBJ1-2,TGTGCCAGCAGCCCCCGGAGGGAGGTCGACTATGGCTACACCTTC,CASSPRREVDYGYTF
few,TRBV7-2,NA,16,TRBJ2-3,TGTGCCAGCAGCTCCCGACTAGAAACCGGGGCAGATACGCAGTATTTT,CASSSRLETGADTQYF
many,TRBV7-2,NA,15,TRBJ2-5,TGTGCCAGCAGCTTAGAGCAGGGTCGTGGGGAGACCCAGTACTTC,CASSLEQGRGETQYF
NA,TRBV19,TRBD1,16,TRBJ1-6,TGTGCCACACGACAGGGGGCGAGTTCTCGGAATTCACCCCTCCACTTT,CATRQGASSRNSPLHF
many,TRBV28,NA,17,TRBJ2-7,TGTGCCAGCAGTTCGGAGAGGGGGACGGCGAGCTCCTACGAGCAGTACTTC,CASSSERGTASSYEQYF
many,TRBV10-3,NA,13,TRBJ1-2,TGTGCCATCAGCCCAGGGGATTTGGGTGGCTACACCTTC,CAISPGDLGGYTF
NA,TRBV29-1,TRBD1,14,TRBJ1-1,TGCAGCGTTGTGTGGAGGGGGCGAAAGACTGAAGCTTTCTTT,CSVVWRGRKTEAFF
few,TRBV18,TRBD1,15,TRBJ1-5,TGTGCCAGCTCAGCCCACAGGGGCGGAAATCAGCCCCAGCATTTT,CASSAHRGGNQPQHF
few,TRBV7-3,TRBD1,14,TRBJ2-1,TGTGCCAGCAGCTCAGGGGGATCCTACAATGAGCAGTTCTTC,CASSSGGSYNEQFF
many,TRBV12-3/TRBV12-4,NA,12,TRBJ1-1,TGTGCCAGCAGTTTACCGAACATTGAAGCTTTCTTT,CASSLPNIEAFF
few,TRBV20-1,NA,13,TRBJ2-5,TGCAGTGCTAGAGCACTAGTCCAAGAGACCCAGTACTTC,CSARALVQETQYF
few,TRBV12-3/TRBV12-4,NA,12,TRBJ2-1,TGTGCCAGCGGCCCTTCCTACAATGAGCAGTTCTTC,CASGPSYNEQFF
many,TRBV7-2,NA,15,TRBJ1-6,TGTGCCAGCAGCTTAGGGCCGTCTCGGAATTCACCCCTCCACTTT,CASSLGPSRNSPLHF
NA,TRBV15,NA,15,TRBJ1-1,TGTGCCACCAGCAGAGACTGGGGGGCAGGGAATGAAGCTTTCTTT,CATSRDWGAGNEAFF
many,TRBV7-2,TRBD1,17,TRBJ1-2,TGTGCCAGCAGCATTGGGACAGGGGTATGGGGTAACTATGGCTACACCTTC,CASSIGTGVWGNYGYTF
few,TRBV7-9,TRBD1,15,TRBJ1-1,TGTGCCAGCAGCTTATTGAGGACAGGGAACACTGAAGCTTTCTTT,CASSLLRTGNTEAFF
few,TRBV25-1,NA,16,TRBJ1-1,TGTGCCAGCAGTGAACCCGGGGCAGGGAGGAACACTGAAGCTTTCTTT,CASSEPGAGRNTEAFF
many,TRBV30,TRBD1,14,TRBJ1-1,TGTGCCTGGAGCCGACAGGGTGGAAACACTGAAGCTTTCTTT,CAWSRQGGNTEAFF
few,TRBV5-1,NA,15,TRBJ2-5,TGCGCCAGCAGCTTGGATCCAGGGACTGGGGAGACCCAGTACTTC,CASSLDPGTGETQYF
once,TRBV19,TRBD2,15,TRBJ2-1,TGTGCCAGTAGTACCTGGGGGGGGATCTACAATGAGCAGTTCTTC,CASSTWGGIYNEQFF
once,TRBV30,TRBD1,12,TRBJ2-7,TGTGCCACAGGGACAGGGTCCTACGAGCAGCACTTC,CATGTGSYEQHF
many,TRBV28,TRBD1,15,TRBJ1-1,TGTGCCAGCAGTCGCAGGACAGGGGGACACACTGAAGCTTTCTTT,CASSRRTGGHTEAFF
NA,TRBV19,NA,15,TRBJ1-1,TGTGCCAGTTTAGCCTCCACCTTGGGGCACACTGAAGCTTTCTTT,CASLASTLGHTEAFF
NA,TRBV7-3,NA,17,TRBJ2-6,TGTGCCAGCAGCTTCACAGGGTTGACATCTGGGGCCAACGTCCTGACTTTC,CASSFTGLTSGANVLTF
many,TRBV6-1,NA,16,TRBJ2-7,TGTGCCAGCAGTGAACTCTTCGGACATCCCTCCTACGAGCAGTACTTC,CASSELFGHPSYEQYF
many,TRBV30,NA,13,TRBJ1-5,TGTGCCTGGGCAGGGGCTTTCAATCAGCCCCAGCATTTT,CAWAGAFNQPQHF
NA,TRBV20-1,TRBD1,15,TRBJ1-2,TGCAGTGCTAGGTCCCGACAGGGGTGGGGGGATGGCTACACCTTC,CSARSRQGWGDGYTF
many,TRBV7-8,NA,14,TRBJ2-2,TGTGCCAGCAGTCTACTAGCTAACACCGGGGAGCTGTTTTTT,CASSLLANTGELFF
many,TRBV27,NA,13,TRBJ1-1,TGTGCCAGCAGTTTTAGTGAGAACACTGAAGCTTTCTTT,CASSFSENTEAFF
few,TRBV7-2,TRBD2,17,TRBJ2-7,TGTGCCAGCAGCTTAGATGAGGCGGGAGAGAAACGATACGAGCAGTACTTC,CASSLDEAGEKRYEQYF
NA,TRBV7-9,NA,15,TRBJ2-7,TGTGCCAGCAGCGTACCTGGGCCGCGGAACTACGAGCAGTACTTC,CASSVPGPRNYEQYF
NA,TRBV20-1,TRBD2,17,TRBJ2-1,TGCAGTGCTAGAGATCTGAGACTAGCGGGGGCCTACAATGAGCAGTTCTTC,CSARDLRLAGAYNEQFF
NA,TRBV20-1,TRBD2,18,TRBJ2-4,TGCAGTGCTAGAGAGGGTCTAGCGGGAGAGTTAGCCAAAAACATTCAGTACTTC,CSAREGLAGELAKNIQYF
many,TRBV28,NA,14,TRBJ1-2,TGTGCCAGCTCGTTGGGGGGGGCCCGCTATGGCTACACCTTC,CASSLGGARYGYTF
NA,TRBV5-1,NA,14,TRBJ2-7,TGCGCCAGCAGCTTGCGAGGGCCGTTCCACGAGCAGTACTTC,CASSLRGPFHEQYF
NA,TRBV20-1,NA,14,TRBJ2-1,TGCAGTGCTAGAGATTATCGGCTAGTCAATGAGCAGTTCTTC,CSARDYRLVNEQFF
NA,TRBV29-1,TRBD1,14,TRBJ2-5,TGCAGCGTTGAAGTACCGGGACAGGGGATGGCCCAGTACTTC,CSVEVPGQGMAQYF
many,TRBV12-3/TRBV12-4,NA,13,TRBJ2-2,TGTGCCAGCAGTTCCAGGGAAGGCGGGGAGCTGTTTTTT,CASSSREGGELFF
many,TRBV20-1,TRBD1,16,TRBJ1-6,TGCAGTGCTAGTGAATGGGACAGGGCTAACAATTCACCCCTCCACTTT,CSASEWDRANNSPLHF
NA,TRBV7-6,TRBD1,16,TRBJ1-3,TGTGCCAGCAGCTTAGTTGGGACAGGGGTCGGAAACACCATATATTTT,CASSLVGTGVGNTIYF
NA,TRBV4-1,NA,15,TRBJ2-2,TGCGCCAGCAGCCAAGTTCTAGCGAACACCGGGGAGCTGTTTTTT,CASSQVLANTGELFF
few,TRBV12-3/TRBV12-4,NA,17,TRBJ1-6,TGTGCCAGCAGTTTAGAAGTTGGGCCTGTTGGGGGTTCACCCCTCCACTTT,CASSLEVGPVGGSPLHF
NA,TRBV5-6,NA,14,TRBJ2-7,TGTGCCAGCAGCTTTACAAGGAGTCAATACGAGCAGTACTTC,CASSFTRSQYEQYF
NA,TRBV10-3,NA,14,TRBJ2-1,TGTGCCATCAGTGAGTCCCCAGAATGGGATGAGCAGTTCTTC,CAISESPEWDEQFF
NA,TRBV19,NA,13,TRBJ1-2,TGTGCCAGTAGTAACTACAGGGAAAGTGGCTACACCTTC,CASSNYRESGYTF
NA,TRBV6-1,NA,14,TRBJ2-4,TGTGCCAGCAGTCCGACATCAGGGAAAAACATTCAGTACTTC,CASSPTSGKNIQYF
many,TRBV13,NA,16,TRBJ2-5,TGTGCCAGCAGCCTTAAGGACGGACCCCTCCAAGAGACCCAGTACTTC,CASSLKDGPLQETQYF
few,TRBV6-1,TRBD1,15,TRBJ2-7,TGTGCCAGCACCGACCACAGGGGAAGCTCCTACGAGCAGTACTTC,CASTDHRGSSYEQYF
NA,TRBV6-2/TRBV6-3,NA,15,TRBJ2-2,TGTGCCAGCAGTTACGAGACAGGGAGGGCCGGGGAGCTGTTTTTT,CASSYETGRAGELFF
NA,TRBV5-5,NA,12,TRBJ2-2,TGTGCCAGCAGCTTTGCATTCGGGGAGCTGTTTTTT,CASSFAFGELFF